The rows below give T cell receptor beta chains drawn from one sample of a study of blood T cell repertoires in COVID-19. Profiled with immunoSEQ multiplex PCR; TCRdb holds only in-frame clones, not every one. The table shows 100,000 to 150,000 clones, with 86% occurring only once. Source material: PBMCs or T cells enriched from blood (not recorded which). Receptors were obtained from a woman between 45 and 65 years old who had recovered from COVID-19. Both conserved end residues are part of each CDR3. D genes are given only for firm matches. Clone size is shown for a subset of rows, as once, few, many or a class of expanded clone.

V gene	D gene	clone size	J gene	CDR3 DNA	CDR3 protein
TRBV28	-	once	TRBJ2-2	TGTGCCAGCAGTTTTCCGACCAGGACAGAGAACACCGGGGAGCTGTTTTTT	CASSFPTRTENTGELFF
TRBV11-3	-	-	TRBJ1-2	TGTGCCAGCAGCTCGGACACATATGGCTACACCTTC	CASSSDTYGYTF
TRBV5-6	-	-	TRBJ1-3	TGTGCCAGCAGCTTATACGACAGGTCTGGAAACACCATATATTTT	CASSLYDRSGNTIYF
TRBV2	TRBD1	few	TRBJ1-1	TGTGCCAGCACCGGACAGGGGGCACTCACTGAAGCTTTCTTT	CASTGQGALTEAFF
TRBV4-1	TRBD2	few	TRBJ2-2	TGCGCCAGCAGCCAAGATTTCACTAGCGGGGGGACCGGGGAGCTGTTTTTT	CASSQDFTSGGTGELFF
TRBV7-9	-	-	TRBJ1-2	TGTGCCAGCAGCACGCTGAACAGGGCCCTTAACTATGGCTACACCTTC	CASSTLNRALNYGYTF
TRBV24-1	-	-	TRBJ2-2	TGTGCCACCAGGAGCTCCTCCGGCACCGGGGAGCTGTTTTTT	CATRSSSGTGELFF
TRBV10-3	TRBD1	-	TRBJ2-1	TGTGCCATCAGTGACCCAAGGACAGGGGGACTCTACAATGAGCAGTTCTTC	CAISDPRTGGLYNEQFF
TRBV7-9	TRBD1	-	TRBJ1-6	TGTGTCAGCAGCTTTGGACAGGGGTTGAATTCACCCCTCCACTTT	CVSSFGQGLNSPLHF
TRBV9	TRBD1	-	TRBJ2-2	TGTGCCAGCAGCGTAGGGGGACAGGGACCGTACGCGAACACCGGGGAGCTGTTTTTT	CASSVGGQGPYANTGELFF
TRBV5-6	-	once	TRBJ2-7	TGTGCCAGCAGCTCTCCACGGGGTTCAGTGTTCTACGAGCAGTACTTC	CASSSPRGSVFYEQYF
TRBV15	TRBD1	-	TRBJ2-7	TGTGCCACCAGCAGAGATCCAAGGCCAGGGGGCCACGAGCAGTACTTC	CATSRDPRPGGHEQYF
TRBV6-5	-	-	TRBJ2-7	TGTGCCAGCAGTTACGACAGAACCTACGAGCAGTACTTC	CASSYDRTYEQYF
TRBV19	-	-	TRBJ1-2	TGTGCCAGTAGTATACCCGACAGCCTTATGGTCCGTACCTTC	CASSIPDSLMVRTF
TRBV9	-	-	TRBJ2-5	TGTGCCAGCAGCGTATATTTGGCCGATGAGACCCAGTACTTC	CASSVYLADETQYF
TRBV19	-	-	TRBJ2-6	TGTGCCAGTAGTATCGTCCAGGGGTCTGGGGCCAACGTCCTGACTTTC	CASSIVQGSGANVLTF
TRBV11-2	-	-	TRBJ2-3	TGTGCCAGCAGCCGACTCGTGACTAGCACAGATACGCAGTATTTT	CASSRLVTSTDTQYF
TRBV3-1/TRBV3-2	TRBD2	-	TRBJ2-2	TGTGCCAGCAGCCGAAGCGGGGGGGCGTCTGGGGAGCTGTTTTTT	CASSRSGGASGELFF
TRBV7-6	-	-	TRBJ1-3	TGTGCCAGCAGCTCCACAGGGTTAGAGGACACCATATATTTT	CASSSTGLEDTIYF
TRBV27	-	-	TRBJ1-3	TGTGCCAGCAGTTTTGACTTCTCCTCTGGAAACACCATATATTTT	CASSFDFSSGNTIYF
TRBV30	-	-	TRBJ1-1	TGTGCCTGGCACCAGGGGTTCATGAACACTGAAGCTTTCTTT	CAWHQGFMNTEAFF
TRBV10-3	TRBD1	-	TRBJ2-2	TGTGCCAGCCGGGACAGGGAGACCACCGGGGAGCTGTTTTTT	CASRDRETTGELFF
TRBV3-1/TRBV3-2	-	once	TRBJ2-5	TGTGCCAGCAGCCAAGAGGGGCCCCGGTTGCCCCAGTACTTC	CASSQEGPRLPQYF
TRBV3-1/TRBV3-2	TRBD1	once	TRBJ2-1	TGTGCCAGCAGCCAAGATCTTTTCTCGCGAGGGACAGGGTATCAGTTCTTC	CASSQDLFSRGTGYQFF
TRBV4-3	-	few	TRBJ2-7	TGCGCCAGCAGCCAAGATTGGGGCAGGGTTTACGAGCAGTACTTC	CASSQDWGRVYEQYF
TRBV29-1	TRBD2	-	TRBJ2-1	TGCAGCGCCTCAAGGCGGGGGTTATACAATGAGCAGTTCTTC	CSASRRGLYNEQFF
TRBV7-3	-	-	TRBJ2-3	TGTGCCAGCAGCCGAGTGGGCGGCACAGATACGCAGTATTTT	CASSRVGGTDTQYF
TRBV6-5	-	-	TRBJ1-2	TGTGCCAGCAGTTACTCGACGGGGGGTAACTATGGCTACACCTTC	CASSYSTGGNYGYTF
TRBV5-4	TRBD1	-	TRBJ1-6	TGTGCCAGCAGCTTGGGGACAGGGGGCCTAAATTCACCCCTCCACTTT	CASSLGTGGLNSPLHF
TRBV5-1	-	-	TRBJ2-5	TGCGCCAGCAGCCTGAGAGCCGCGCCGCAAGAGACCCAGTACTTC	CASSLRAAPQETQYF
TRBV5-1	TRBD1	-	TRBJ1-1	TGCGCCAGCAGCCTCACAGGGGCGAACACTGAAGCTTTCTTT	CASSLTGANTEAFF
TRBV12-5	TRBD1	-	TRBJ1-5	TGTGCTAGTGGTCCAGGGGGTAACAATCAGCCCCAGCATTTT	CASGPGGNNQPQHF
TRBV10-3	TRBD2	-	TRBJ2-5	TGTGCCATCAGTGAGTCGGAACTAGCGGGGACACGGGAGACCCAGTACTTC	CAISESELAGTRETQYF
TRBV6-4	TRBD1	-	TRBJ1-4	TGTGCCAGCAGCCGGACAGGCCTGTTTTTT	CASSRTGLFF
TRBV10-3	-	-	TRBJ2-7	TGTGCCATCAGTGGGGCCTCTGAGCAGTACTTC	CAISGASEQYF
TRBV4-1	TRBD1	-	TRBJ2-2	TGCGCCAGCAGCCCCCCCCCGGGACAGGACACCGGGGAGCTGTTTTTT	CASSPPPGQDTGELFF
TRBV5-1	-	-	TRBJ2-1	TGCGCCAGCAGCTTGCAGGGGACGGATGAGCAGTTCTTC	CASSLQGTDEQFF
TRBV9	-	-	TRBJ2-1	TGTGCCAGCAGCGTAGGGGCAGGGGATCATGAGCAGTTCTTC	CASSVGAGDHEQFF
TRBV4-1	TRBD1	-	TRBJ2-7	TGCGCCAGCAGTCCCGGCAGGGGGCAGTACGAGCAGTACTTC	CASSPGRGQYEQYF
TRBV10-3	TRBD1	-	TRBJ1-1	TGTGCCATCACCACCTCCGGGACAGGGGTCACTGAAGCTTTCTTT	CAITTSGTGVTEAFF
TRBV6-5	-	-	TRBJ1-2	TGTGCCAGCAGTTACTCTTCGGGGGGAAACTATGGCTACACCTTC	CASSYSSGGNYGYTF
TRBV7-9	-	-	TRBJ1-1	TGTGCCAGCAGCTTAGAAGGGGTCCTGGCTGAAGCTTTCTTT	CASSLEGVLAEAFF
TRBV29-1	-	-	TRBJ1-4	TGCTTCAGGGAAATTGGAACTAATGAAAAACTGTTTTTT	CFREIGTNEKLFF
TRBV30	-	-	TRBJ2-1	TGTGCCTGGAGTGAAACTAACAATGAGCAGTTCTTC	CAWSETNNEQFF
TRBV5-6	-	-	TRBJ1-3	TGTGCCAGCAGCTTGGCAGGGGTCGGAAACACCATATATTTT	CASSLAGVGNTIYF